A single sample gave rise to the 8 T cell receptor beta chains below, sequenced in a study of OX40 agonist ivuxolimab in advanced cancers. Clones were sequenced by immunoSEQ multiplex PCR, and TCRdb holds only the in-frame ones, with some missing. The sample has about 71,000 clones, 90% to 95% seen once. Sample: CD4+ or CD8+ T cells sorted from blood, taken in a trial of the OX40 agonist ivuxolimab. The receptors were sampled from an adult with an advanced solid tumor such as melanoma, head and neck, liver or kidney cancer.

The rearrangement links TRBV7-9 to TRBJ2-2; D is uncertain. V dropped 0 bases and J dropped 5 bases, with 7 bases sitting between them. CDR1 is SEHNR and CDR2 is FQNEAQ in the germline V gene (reference sequence). The CDR3 is 14 residues long. The CDR3 bases are TGTGCCAGCAGCTTAGCCGCTTCGACCGGGGAGCTGTTTTTT. Amino acid sequence: CASSLAASTGELFF.

The V call is TRBV4-2, the J call TRBJ2-1; 7 bases map to TRBD2. CDR1 is LGHNA and CDR2 is YNFKEQ in the germline V gene. V trimming: 0 bases; J trimming: 5 bases; junction bases outside the gene matches: 10. This CDR3 comprises 17 residues. CDR3 DNA sequence: TGTGCCAGCAGCCAAGATCTAACGGGTAGCGGGCACAATGAGCAGTTCTTC. Translated, it gives CASSQDLTGSGHNEQFF.

V usage is TRBV28 and J usage is TRBJ1-1; the D gene is possibly TRBD1 (5 bases). CDR1 and CDR2 from the germline V gene are MDHEN and SYDVKM. V gave up 2 bases and J gave up 0 bases, with 10 bases separating them. The CDR3 runs 15 residues. The CDR3 DNA follows: TGTGCCAGCAGTTTAACCCGGGGGTTGAACACTGAAGCTTTCTTT. Protein product: CASSLTRGLNTEAFF.

The gene calls are TRBV19 and TRBJ2-7; tentative D call: TRBD2 (6 bases). Germline lookup yields CDR1 LNHDA and CDR2 SQIVND (reference sequence). The CDR3 extends over 18 amino acids. Trimming cost V 3 bases and J 2 bases, with 23 bases left between them. CDR3 residues: CASSMSAAWRGSTYEQYF. CDR3 bases: TGTGCCAGTAGTATGTCCGCCGCATGGAGGGGCTCGACCTACGAGCAGTACTTC.

This clone occurred a few times. The CDR3 here is CASSRGGTDTQYF. As DNA, the CDR3 is TGTGCCAGTAGTCGGGGGGGCACAGATACGCAGTATTTT. The V and J genes are TRBV19 and TRBJ2-3; TRBD2 matches 7 bases. CDR1 is LNHDA and CDR2 is SQIVND in the germline V gene (reference sequence). After removal of 5 bases from V and 1 base from J, the junction contained 0 bases not matched to a gene. The CDR3 is 13 amino acids.

V is TRBV30 and J is TRBJ1-4, with D possibly matching TRBD1 (5 bases). The CDR3 length is 13 residues. Trimming shortened V by 2 bases and J by 7 bases, and 11 bases separated the two germline ends. CDR1 is GTSNPN and CDR2 is SVGIG in the germline V gene (reference sequence). As DNA, the CDR3 is TGTGCCTGGAGTTGGGGGGGAGGTGAAAAACTGTTTTTT. This translates into CAWSWGGGEKLFF.

The chain combines TRBV6-5 with TRBJ1-2, with D possibly matching TRBD1 (6 bases). Germline-derived CDR1 and CDR2 are MNHEY and SVGAGI. The CDR3 loop spans 12 amino acids. The V and J ends lost 5 bases and 4 bases respectively, with 8 bases between them. In nucleotides, the CDR3 is TGTGCCAGCAGTCAGGGGACCTATGGCTACACCTTC. This translates into CASSQGTYGYTF.

V and J are TRBV28 and TRBJ2-3; D is uncertain. This CDR3 has 14 residues. Germline V gene data show CDR1 as MDHEN and CDR2 as SYDVKM. V lost 5 bases, J lost 0 bases, and 9 bases lay in between. The CDR3 coding sequence is TGTGCCAGCAGTCCTGGGTTCAGCACAGATACGCAGTATTTT. Amino acid sequence: CASSPGFSTDTQYF.